This T cell receptor (beta chain) was recovered during a study of OX40 agonist ivuxolimab in advanced cancers. Study details: As their treatment, patients were administered ivuxolimab, an agonistic anti-OX40 (CD134) antibody. Dosing consisted of intravenous ivuxolimab at 0.01 to 10 mg/kg every 2 weeks. From roughly 23 to 85 years was the age range, with a mean of approximately 63 years, and nearly 85% were male. General study findings and limits: Certain nonresponding patients likewise had low normalized T-cell clonal expansion.

Note on this clone: Its antigen is undetermined.

Here immunoSEQ multiplex PCR was the method, and the copy in TCRdb shows in-frame clones only, minus some. Of around 100,000 clones in the sample, 80% to 90% were seen once. The germline V and J ends were trimmed by 6 bases and 3 bases, with 23 bases remaining between them. The CDR3 is 17 amino acids. Germline values: CDR1 MGHDK, CDR2 SYGVNS. The TCR originated in an adult with an advanced solid tumor such as melanoma, head and neck, liver or kidney cancer. Material: CD4+ or CD8+ T cells sorted from blood, obtained in a trial of the OX40 agonist ivuxolimab. The gene calls are TRBV25-1 and TRBJ1-1, with D possibly being TRBD1 (6 bases). CDR3 in amino acids: CASSQRTVRGIHTEAFF. The CDR3 DNA is TGTGCCAGCAGCCAAAGAACCGTAAGGGGGATTCACACTGAAGCTTTCTTT.